Listed here are 29 T cell receptor beta chains from one sample, sequenced in a study of T cell responses to AZD1222 COVID-19 vaccine. TCRdb's copy holds only in-frame clones and misses some; the assay was immunoSEQ multiplex PCR. The data hold fewer than 50,000 clones, with around 80% observed a single time. Sample: peripheral blood, taken 28 days after the second dose of the MenACWY control vaccine. These receptors were obtained from an adult who received the MenACWY meningococcal vaccine as a control.

The V and J genes are TRBV5-4 and TRBJ2-1; 10 nucleotides line up with TRBD2. This CDR3 spans 16 amino acids. Germline trimming cut 4 bases from V and 4 bases from J; bases unmatched to any gene: 8. Germline assignment: CDR1 SGHNT and CDR2 YYREEE (reference sequence). CDR3 protein: CASSRERGGLYNEQFF. As DNA, the CDR3 is TGTGCCAGCAGCCGAGAGCGGGGGGGGTTATACAATGAGCAGTTCTTC.

The chain is built from TRBV2 and TRBJ2-7; D might be TRBD1 (7 bases). CDR1 is SNHLY, CDR2 FYNNEI, per germline. The CDR3 covers 12 residues. Trimming shortened V by 2 bases and J by 6 bases, and 8 bases separated the two germline ends. DNA of the CDR3: TGTGCCAGCAGTGAACAGGGGGGCGAGCAGTACGTC. It specifies CASSEQGGEQYV.

This chain uses TRBV6-5 with TRBJ1-1; 10 bases map to TRBD1. The CDR3 runs to 16 residues. Germline assignment: CDR1 MNHEY and CDR2 SVGAGI. The V gene end was trimmed by 2 bases and the J gene end by 4 bases; junction bases not matched to a gene: 7. The CDR3 protein is CASSYLSTGGFTEAFF. In DNA form, the CDR3 reads TGTGCCAGCAGTTACCTCTCGACAGGGGGCTTCACTGAAGCTTTCTTT.

This chain uses TRBV7-8 with TRBJ1-1, with D uncertain. Germline loops: CDR1 SGHVS, CDR2 FQNEAQ. V was trimmed by 5 bases and J by 0 bases, leaving 10 bases between them. This CDR3 has 14 amino acids. CDR3 region: CASSPTSVNTEAFF. The CDR3 coding sequence is TGTGCCAGCAGCCCAACTTCGGTGAACACTGAAGCTTTCTTT.

This chain links TRBV10-3 with TRBJ1-1; the D is unclear. Germline V gene data show CDR1 as ENHRY and CDR2 as SYGVKD. This CDR3 is 12 amino acids long. Trimming stripped 6 bases from V and 0 bases from J, with 5 bases between. CDR3 coding DNA: TGTGCCATCAGGGATGTGAACACTGAAGCTTTCTTT. It codes for CAIRDVNTEAFF.

A single count supports this clone. The V and J genes are TRBV19 and TRBJ2-7; TRBD2 agrees at 8 bases. With 5 bases clipped from V and 0 bases from J, the junction kept 6 bases outside the gene matches. The V gene's germline CDR1 is LNHDA and CDR2 SQIVND (reference sequence). The CDR3 length is 15 residues. The CDR3 DNA reads TGTGCCAGTAGTCTACTAGCGGATCCCTCCTACGAGCAGTACTTC. Its protein product is CASSLLADPSYEQYF.

This chain joins TRBV2 and TRBJ1-2; tentative D call: TRBD1 (6 bases). Trimming took 0 bases from V and 1 from J, leaving 9 bases between them. The CDR3 loop spans 15 amino acids. Germline loops: CDR1 SNHLY, CDR2 FYNNEI. CDR3 in DNA: TGTGCCAGCAGTGAAGCGGGGGGCCATAACTATGGCTACACCTTC. This codes for CASSEAGGHNYGYTF.

The rearrangement joins TRBV15 to TRBJ2-7; 12 bases fit TRBD2. CDR1 is LNHNV, CDR2 YYDKDF, per germline (reference sequence). This CDR3 spans 14 amino acids. V shed 6 bases and J 3 bases; nucleotides not matched to a gene: 3. CDR3 residues: CATSPTSGSYEQYF. In DNA, the CDR3 is TGTGCCACCAGTCCGACTAGCGGGAGCTACGAGCAGTACTTC.

This clone was seen only once. In DNA, the CDR3 is TGTGCCTGGAGTGCCCCTACAGGGGGGAATGAGCAGTTCTTC. The encoded protein is CAWSAPTGGNEQFF. The chain couples TRBV30 to TRBJ2-1, with 8 nucleotides matching TRBD1. The trim removed 1 base at V and 7 bases at J, leaving 6 bases unmatched. CDR1 and CDR2 from the germline V gene are GTSNPN and SVGIG (reference sequence). CDR3 length: 14 residues.

This chain joins TRBV6-5 and TRBJ1-1; weak D call: TRBD1 (6 bases). The CDR3 runs to 14 residues. The germline V gene encodes CDR1 MNHEY and CDR2 SVGAGI. V was cut by 7 bases and J by 10 bases, with 22 bases left in between. The CDR3 sequence is CASIRDGGRSRAFF. CDR3 sequence (DNA): TGTGCCAGCATACGGGATGGGGGGCGAAGTCGAGCTTTCTTT.

The genes are TRBV28 and TRBJ2-7, with D unclear. The CDR3 runs 12 residues. Per germline, CDR1 MDHEN and CDR2 SYDVKM. V lost 2 bases and J lost 4, with 6 bases in between. CDR3 residues: CASSLPEYEQYF. The CDR3 DNA follows: TGTGCCAGCAGTTTACCAGAGTACGAGCAGTACTTC.

In its sample, this clone was seen once. The V call is TRBV5-6, the J call TRBJ2-7; 12 bases line up with TRBD2. In germline, CDR1 is SGHDT, CDR2 YYEEEE. The CDR3 totals 15 residues. The V gene end was trimmed by 3 bases and the J gene end by 2 bases; junction bases not matched to a gene: 3. The CDR3 spells CASSSWTSGAYEQYF. CDR3 bases: TGTGCCAGCAGCTCCTGGACTAGCGGGGCCTACGAGCAGTACTTC.

The chain has TRBV3-1 (or the pseudogene TRBV3-2) and TRBJ2-3; 8 positions match TRBD2. Germline CDR1 and CDR2: LGHDT and YNNKEL (reference sequence). The length of the CDR3 is 17 residues. V dropped 2 bases and J dropped 2; count of bases not matched to a gene: 9. The CDR3 loop is CASSQSVGRGDTDTQYF. CDR3 DNA: TGTGCCAGCAGCCAAAGCGTGGGGCGGGGGGACACAGATACGCAGTATTTT.

The gene calls are TRBV11-2 and TRBJ1-3; no reliable D call. Germline V CDR1 and CDR2: SGHAT, FQNNGV. Trimming left V 8 bases short and J 0 bases short, with 14 bases between. The CDR3 spans 15 residues. The CDR3 DNA follows: TGTGCCAGCGCACGCGGAGCACTCTCTGGAAACACCATATATTTT. Protein product: CASARGALSGNTIYF.

The table lists this clone with a few counts. The V and J genes are TRBV28 and TRBJ1-6; perhaps TRBD1 as D (5 bases). Germline V gives CDR1 MDHEN, CDR2 SYDVKM. V was cut by 6 bases and J by 10 bases, with 22 bases left in between. The CDR3 has 16 residues. The CDR3 protein is CASSDIQTVHGSPLHF. The CDR3, as DNA: TGTGCCAGCAGCGATATACAGACAGTGCATGGGTCACCCCTCCACTTT.

CDR3 sequence: CASSTDRTPPNTIYF. The DNA for the CDR3 is TGTGCCAGCAGTACCGACAGAACTCCCCCAAACACCATATATTTT. The chain joins TRBV6-6 to TRBJ1-3; possibly TRBD1 for D (5 bases). V was clipped by 5 bases and J by 6 bases, with 17 bases between them. The CDR3 is 15 amino acids. The germline gives CDR1 MNHNY, CDR2 SVGAGI (reference sequence).

This chain links TRBV6-5 with TRBJ1-1; a possible D gene is TRBD1 (5 bases). The germline V gene encodes CDR1 MNHEY and CDR2 SVGAGI. Trimming took 7 bases from V and 6 from J, leaving 15 bases between them. CDR3 size: 13 residues. CDR3 DNA sequence: TGTGCCAGCAAAAGACAGTCGGGGGCTGAAGCTTTCTTT. Protein product: CASKRQSGAEAFF.

The V gene is TRBV4-1, the J gene TRBJ1-5, with a possible D match to TRBD1 (6 bases). Germline CDR1 and CDR2: MGHRA and YSYEKL. This CDR3 is built from 16 residues. V gave up 0 bases and J gave up 1 base, with 10 bases separating them. CDR3 sequence: CASSQEGAGSNQPQHF. CDR3 coding DNA: TGCGCCAGCAGCCAAGAGGGGGCTGGAAGCAATCAGCCCCAGCATTTT.

The V call is TRBV25-1, the J call TRBJ2-4; D might be TRBD2 (6 bases). The V gene lost 6 bases and the J gene lost 0 bases, with 18 bases spanning the gap. CDR1 and CDR2 from the germline V gene are MGHDK and SYGVNS. The CDR3 length is 17 residues. The CDR3 reads CASSTPAGRLAKNIQYF. In DNA form, the CDR3 reads TGTGCCAGCAGCACCCCGGCGGGGAGATTAGCCAAAAACATTCAGTACTTC.

The chain combines TRBV5-1 with TRBJ2-5, with TRBD1 identical over 7 bases. With V trimmed by 4 bases and J by 4 bases, 7 bases remained unmatched. This CDR3 contains 14 residues. Germline V CDR1 and CDR2: SGHRS, YFSETQ. The CDR3 DNA follows: TGCGCCAGCAGCACAGGGGAGTCGGGAGAGACCCAGTACTTC. This encodes CASSTGESGETQYF. The full variable domain, rest sourced from reference TRBV5-1 and TRBJ2-5, is KAGVTQTPRYLIKTRGQQVTLSCSPISGHRSVSWYQQTPGQGLQFLFEYFSETQRNKGNFPGRFSGRQFSNSRSEMNVSTLELGDSALYLCASSTGESGETQYFGPGTRLLVL.

This chain uses TRBV5-6 with TRBJ1-2, with 7 bases aligning to TRBD1. The V segment lost 4 bases and the J segment 5 bases; nucleotides outside the gene matches: 8. The CDR3 sequence is 14 residues long. In germline, CDR1 is SGHDT, CDR2 YYEEEE. Written as DNA, the CDR3 is TGTGCCAGCAGCCCAGGGGGGGGCTCTTATGGCTACACCTTC. The encoded protein is CASSPGGGSYGYTF.

This clone has ten or more counts. The chain has TRBV14 and TRBJ2-2; D is perhaps TRBD2 (6 bases). V lost 4 bases and J 5 bases, leaving 14 bases between the germline ends. Per germline, CDR1 SGHDN and CDR2 FVKESK. The CDR3 length is 15 residues. The CDR3 DNA reads TGTGCCAGCAGCCCTCCGGGGGTAGCGACCGGGGAGCTGTTTTTT. It yields the protein CASSPPGVATGELFF.

CDR3 coding DNA: TGTGCCAGTAGTCCCGCCTCGACTAGGCACACTGAAGCTTTCTTT. This gives the protein CASSPASTRHTEAFF. The chain links TRBV19 to TRBJ1-1; no definite D call. The germline V and J ends were trimmed by 5 bases and 3 bases, with 16 bases remaining between them. This CDR3 region has 15 residues. The germline gives CDR1 LNHDA, CDR2 SQIVND (reference sequence).

This chain links TRBV6-2 or TRBV6-3 with TRBJ1-1; no clear D. Germline V gene data show CDR1 as MNHEY and CDR2 as SVGEGT. This CDR3 spans 15 amino acids. Trimming cost V 0 bases and J 3 bases, with 11 bases left between them. CDR3 protein: CASSYSRRPYTEAFF. CDR3 bases: TGTGCCAGCAGTTACTCGAGGCGTCCCTACACTGAAGCTTTCTTT.

The CDR3 sequence is CASRGQGAYTEAFF. The CDR3 bases are TGTGCCAGCAGAGGACAGGGGGCCTACACTGAAGCTTTCTTT. The chain carries TRBV6-5 and TRBJ1-1, with 11 bases matching TRBD1. This CDR3 spans 14 amino acids. From germline, CDR1 is MNHEY and CDR2 SVGAGI. V lost 6 bases to trimming and J lost 3 bases; unmatched junction nucleotides: 3.

V usage is TRBV28 and J usage is TRBJ1-1, with D hard to call. V lost 2 bases, J lost 1 base, and 8 bases lay in between. This CDR3 comprises 14 residues. Germline V lookup: CDR1 MDHEN, CDR2 SYDVKM. The CDR3 spells CASSLRPANTEAFF. For the CDR3, the DNA is TGTGCCAGCAGTTTAAGGCCAGCGAACACTGAAGCTTTCTTT.

The table lists this clone with a few counts. The chain employs TRBV5-6 and TRBJ1-2; D may be TRBD1 (5 bases). Germline CDR1 and CDR2: SGHDT and YYEEEE. V lost 0 bases to trimming and J lost 5 bases, with 17 bases between them. The CDR3 covers 16 residues. The CDR3 reads CASSLAFAGTDYGYTF. In DNA, the CDR3 is TGTGCCAGCAGCTTGGCGTTCGCCGGGACGGATTATGGCTACACCTTC.

The chain employs TRBV12-3 or TRBV12-4 and TRBJ2-2, with no clear D. V lost 3 bases to trimming and J lost 3 bases, with 5 bases between them. The CDR3 contains 13 residues. In DNA form, the CDR3 reads TGTGCCAGCAGTTTTCGTCACACCGGGGAGCTGTTTTTT. It codes for CASSFRHTGELFF.

The chain joins TRBV20-1 to TRBJ1-4; D perhaps matches TRBD1 (5 bases). V was shortened by 7 bases and J by 0 bases, with 18 bases between the two germline ends. The CDR3 is made up of 16 amino acids. Germline values: CDR1 DFQATT, CDR2 SNEGSKA (reference sequence). DNA for the CDR3: TGCAGTGTTAGTCAGGGAATAGGGGCAACTAATGAAAAACTGTTTTTT. Translating it yields CSVSQGIGATNEKLFF.